This is a list of T cell receptor beta chains from one sample in a study of T-cell memory formation after mild COVID-19. TCRdb re-derived calls from the 5' RACE reads in MiXCR, one entry per CDR3 protein. The sample contains 350,000 or so distinct CDR3 sequences, under 25% of which appear only once. Material for sequencing was PBMCs or a T cell subset sorted from them (not recorded which). These receptors all come from an adult woman who had mild COVID-19 (a few samples of this study predate the infection). Cell type and time point are not known. The CDR3 runs from the conserved cysteine through the conserved F or W. The D gene is left open where the match is weak. Expanded clones are given a class, and other clones once, few, many or no size at all.

TRBV11-2	TRBJ2-7	NA	TRBD1	TGTGCCAGCAGCCCCCGGGACAGGGTGAGGTTGTACGAGCAGTACTTC	CASSPRDRVRLYEQYF
TRBV4-3	TRBJ2-7	NA	NA	TGCGCCAGCAGCCAAGAAAGGTCACAGCCAAGCTCCTACGAGCAGTACTTC	CASSQERSQPSSYEQYF
TRBV19	TRBJ1-1	NA	TRBD1	TGTGCCAGTGGACAGGGCTTGAACACTGAAGCTTTCTTT	CASGQGLNTEAFF
TRBV7-6	TRBJ2-7	few	TRBD2	TGTGCCAGCAGCTGGTCTAGCGGGAGTTCGGACGAGCAGTACTTC	CASSWSSGSSDEQYF
TRBV7-2	TRBJ2-1	many	TRBD2	TGTGCCAGCAGCCGGAGGTCGCTAGCGGGAGGGCCCAACAATGAGCAGTTCTTC	CASSRRSLAGGPNNEQFF
TRBV18	TRBJ2-1	few	TRBD1	TGTGCCAGCTCACCTCCGGGACAGGGTAGGGATGAGCAGTTCTTC	CASSPPGQGRDEQFF
TRBV15	TRBJ2-2	NA	NA	TGTGCCACCAGCAGAGGGGACACCGGGGAGCTGTTTTTT	CATSRGDTGELFF
TRBV11-2	TRBJ1-1	few	TRBD1	TGTGCCAGCAAAGGGAACAGGGGGCCGAACACTGAAGCTTTCTTT	CASKGNRGPNTEAFF
TRBV4-1	TRBJ1-5	few	NA	TGCGCCAGCAGCCAAGTCAGAAATAGCAATCAGCCCCAGCATTTT	CASSQVRNSNQPQHF
TRBV12-3/TRBV12-4	TRBJ2-1	few	TRBD2	TGTGCCAGCAGTTTTTTAGCGGGGGAAACCTACAATGAGCAGTTCTTC	CASSFLAGETYNEQFF
TRBV20-1	TRBJ2-1	NA	TRBD2	TGCAGTGCTCCGCGTCGGGAGGTAACCTACAATGAGCAGTTCTTC	CSAPRREVTYNEQFF
TRBV5-1	TRBJ2-5	few	TRBD1	TGCGCCAGCCGGACAGGGGGCCAAGAGACCCAGTACTTC	CASRTGGQETQYF
TRBV9	TRBJ2-7	few	NA	TGTGCCAGCAGCGTAGGAACAGCCTCCTACGAGCAGTACTTC	CASSVGTASYEQYF
TRBV20-1	TRBJ1-4	NA	NA	TGCAGTGCTAGAGATCCGTCAGCAACTAATGAAAAACTGTTTTTT	CSARDPSATNEKLFF
TRBV27	TRBJ1-5	few	NA	TGTGCCAGCAGTTCATCCGCAGGGTGGAAGCCCCAGCATTTT	CASSSSAGWKPQHF
TRBV7-3	TRBJ2-1	once	NA	TGTGCCAGCAGCCTACAGGTATTGGGCAATGAGCAGTTCTTC	CASSLQVLGNEQFF
TRBV11-2	TRBJ2-7	few	NA	TGTTCGTGTGGAGGGCTTGAGGACGAGCAGTACTTC	CSCGGLEDEQYF
TRBV20-1	TRBJ2-7	NA	TRBD1	TGCAGTGCTGTACTACAGGGGGCGCGATCCGAGCAGTACTTC	CSAVLQGARSEQYF
TRBV29-1	TRBJ1-1	NA	TRBD1	TGCAGCGTTGGAGAGGACAGGGCCGCCGAAGCTTTCTTT	CSVGEDRAAEAFF
TRBV29-1	TRBJ2-2	few	NA	TGCAGCGTTGACGCCCCGGACGCGAACACCGGGGAGCTGTTTTTT	CSVDAPDANTGELFF
TRBV7-2	TRBJ1-2	few	TRBD1	TGTGCCAGCACCGAAGACAGGGGGCCCTATGGCTACACCTTC	CASTEDRGPYGYTF
TRBV29-1	TRBJ2-3	NA	NA	TGCAGCGTTTCAGATGGGGCGGTCGGCTCAGATACGCAGTATTTT	CSVSDGAVGSDTQYF
TRBV7-8	TRBJ2-3	NA	NA	TGTGCCAGCAGCCTTGGCGGGTCCTACACAGATACGCAGTATTTT	CASSLGGSYTDTQYF
TRBV12-3/TRBV12-4	TRBJ1-6	few	NA	TGTGCCAGCAGGGAGGGGAATAATTCACCCCTCCACTTT	CASREGNNSPLHF
TRBV6-5	TRBJ1-4	NA	NA	TGTGCCAGCAGGCGCCAGGGATCTAATGAAAAACTGTTTTTT	CASRRQGSNEKLFF
TRBV19	TRBJ2-1	NA	NA	TGTGCCAGTAGTATTAGGGGGGCAACTTCCAATGAGCAGTTCTTC	CASSIRGATSNEQFF
TRBV5-1	TRBJ2-2	many	NA	TGCGCCAGCAGCCCATTCGGACAAACGAACACCGGGGAGCTGTTTTTT	CASSPFGQTNTGELFF
TRBV5-5	TRBJ2-1	few	TRBD1	TGTGCCAGCAGCTTGGAGTGGACAGGGGCGATCTACAATGAGCAGTTCTTC	CASSLEWTGAIYNEQFF
TRBV27	TRBJ2-3	NA	NA	TGTGCCAGCAGCCCGGGACCGAACACAGATACGCAGTATTTT	CASSPGPNTDTQYF
TRBV4-3	TRBJ2-1	NA	TRBD1	TGCGCCAGCAGCCAAGATGGACAGGGCGGAGACAATGAGCAGTTCTTC	CASSQDGQGGDNEQFF
TRBV12-3/TRBV12-4	TRBJ1-1	few	NA	TGTGCCAGCAGGACAGGCTCAAGGGGAGCTTTCTTT	CASRTGSRGAFF
TRBV7-9	TRBJ1-4	few	NA	TGTGCCAGCAGCTTAGCCCCGGGACAAGGAAATGAAAAACTGTTTTTT	CASSLAPGQGNEKLFF
TRBV6-2/TRBV6-3	TRBJ1-5	NA	NA	TGTGCCAGCAGTTGGGGAGACCATAGCAATCAGCCCCAGCATTTT	CASSWGDHSNQPQHF
TRBV12-3/TRBV12-4	TRBJ2-5	few	TRBD2	TGTGCCAGCAGCCTACATATCGCGGGGGGGGAGACCCAGTACTTC	CASSLHIAGGETQYF
TRBV7-8	TRBJ1-5	NA	TRBD1	TGTGCCAGCAGCCTAGAGGACAGGGGCCATCAGCCCCAGCATTTT	CASSLEDRGHQPQHF
TRBV29-1	TRBJ2-7	NA	TRBD2	TGCAGCGTTGGAGGACTAGCGGGAGTAAGGTACGAGCAGTACTTC	CSVGGLAGVRYEQYF
TRBV19	TRBJ2-5	NA	TRBD2	TGTGCCAGTAGCGGGAGGGCCTTCTTGGAGACCCAGTACTTC	CASSGRAFLETQYF
TRBV24-1	TRBJ2-3	many	NA	TGTGCCACCAGTGAAGGGGCCCCTAGCACAGATACGCAGTATTTT	CATSEGAPSTDTQYF
TRBV6-6	TRBJ1-4	NA	NA	TGTGCCAGCAGTTACCGGCCAGCCAGGAGTAATGAAAAACTGTTTTTT	CASSYRPARSNEKLFF
TRBV4-3	TRBJ2-1	few	TRBD1	TGCGCCAGCAGCCAAGAAGTGACAGGGGGACCCTACAATGAGCAGTTCTTC	CASSQEVTGGPYNEQFF